The 23 T cell receptor beta chains presented below share a single source sample, sequenced in a study of T cells expressing NK-cell markers. TCRdb reprocessed the 5' RACE reads and stores each CDR3 protein as one record, lacking DNA. Its table records about 460,000 distinct CDR3 sequences. Sequencing used blood T cells: a sorted CD56 or NKG2C T cell subset, CD4+ or CD8+ T cells, or bulk PBMC T cells (not recorded which). The receptors derive from a woman aged 45-59 years in good health.

The chain links TRBV28 to TRBJ2-4; TCRdb gives TRBD2 as the D gene, but with no DNA this cannot be confirmed. The CDR3 has 15 amino acids. Germline values: CDR1 MDHEN, CDR2 SYDVKM. The CDR3 sequence is CASSLAGQGKNIQYF.

The chain employs TRBV2 and TRBJ2-1. This CDR3 is 12 amino acids long. Per germline, CDR1 SNHLY and CDR2 FYNNEI. The CDR3 protein is CASSESGYEQFF.

V usage is TRBV18 and J usage is TRBJ1-1. The CDR3 contains 14 residues. Germline CDR1 is KGHSH and CDR2 is LQKENI. The CDR3 protein is CASSPTRAGTEAFF. The full variable domain, in which reference TRBV18 and TRBJ1-1 provide the parts outside the CDR3, is NAGVMQNPRHLVRRRGQEARLRCSPMKGHSHVYWYRQLPEEGLKFMVYLQKENIIDESGMPKERFSAEFPKEGPSILRIQQVVRGDSAAYFCASSPTRAGTEAFFGQGTRLTVV.

The gene calls are TRBV11-3 and TRBJ2-3; TCRdb designates TRBD1, a call that cannot be tested without DNA. Germline CDR1 is SGHNT and CDR2 is YENEEA. The length of the CDR3 is 12 residues. The CDR3 reads CASTRASDTQYF.

The rearrangement joins TRBV11-2 to TRBJ2-2; TCRdb outputs TRBD2, but without DNA this stays unchecked. Germline loops: CDR1 SGHAT, CDR2 FQNNGV. The CDR3 has 14 amino acids. CDR3 amino acids: CASSSLLATGELFF.

The genes are TRBV5-4 and TRBJ2-6; TCRdb lists TRBD1, though no DNA is available to test this call. The germline gives CDR1 SGHNT, CDR2 YYREEE (reference sequence). The CDR3 contains 18 residues. The CDR3 reads CASSIGQGAASGANVLTF.

The gene calls are TRBV5-1 and TRBJ2-4; TCRdb calls TRBD1, which cannot be checked without DNA. This CDR3 comprises 15 residues. The germline V gene encodes CDR1 SGHRS and CDR2 YFSETQ. Here the CDR3 reads CASSLVFGTGNIQYF. Filled out from reference TRBV5-1 and TRBJ2-4, the complete variable domain reads KAGVTQTPRYLIKTRGQQVTLSCSPISGHRSVSWYQQTPGQGLQFLFEYFSETQRNKGNFPGRFSGRQFSNSRSEMNVSTLELGDSALYLCASSLVFGTGNIQYFGAGTRLSVL.

The V call is TRBV2, the J call TRBJ2-5; TCRdb selects TRBD2, and the lack of DNA leaves this call unchecked. Germline values: CDR1 SNHLY, CDR2 FYNNEI. This CDR3 region has 16 residues. This CDR3 reads CASSEELAGVGETQYF.

The chain carries TRBV2 and TRBJ2-2. CDR3 length: 14 amino acids. CDR1 and CDR2 from the germline V gene are SNHLY and FYNNEI. The CDR3 loop reads CASRVLVGTGELFF. The full variable domain, rest sourced from reference TRBV2 and TRBJ2-2, is EPEVTQTPSHQVTQMGQEVILRCVPISNHLYFYWYRQILGQKVEFLVSFYNNEISEKSEIFDDQFSVERPDGSNFTLKIRSTKLEDSAMYFCASRVLVGTGELFFGEGSRLTVL.

V and J are TRBV5-1 and TRBJ1-4. Germline CDR1 reads SGHRS; CDR2 reads YFSETQ. CDR3 length: 16 amino acids. This CDR3 is CASSRVTGATNEKLFF.

The chain couples TRBV12-3 or TRBV12-4 to TRBJ2-7; TCRdb returns TRBD2, unconfirmable since there is no DNA. The CDR3 runs 14 residues. CDR3 loop: CASSPGWTSGSMYF.

The chain recombines TRBV27 with TRBJ1-2; TCRdb returns TRBD1, unconfirmable since there is no DNA. Germline CDR1 reads MNHEY; CDR2 reads SMNVEV (reference sequence). This CDR3 region has 12 residues. CDR3: CASRDPGHGYTF.

This chain connects TRBV18 to TRBJ2-1; TCRdb calls TRBD2, which cannot be checked without DNA. Germline V gene data show CDR1 as KGHSH and CDR2 as LQKENI. The CDR3 covers 15 residues. CDR3 in amino acids: CASSGVLAGRNEQFF.

The gene calls are TRBV12-3 or TRBV12-4 and TRBJ2-5; TCRdb proposes TRBD1, but this gene call is untestable without DNA. The CDR3 totals 14 residues. The CDR3 loop is CASSFLSRGETQYF.

The V and J genes are TRBV5-1 and TRBJ2-1; TCRdb selects TRBD2, and the lack of DNA leaves this call unchecked. CDR3 size: 16 residues. Looked up from germline, CDR1 is SGHRS and CDR2 is YFSETQ. The CDR3 reads CASSLMGLAVYNEQFF. Full variable domain (missing parts from reference TRBV5-1 and TRBJ2-1): KAGVTQTPRYLIKTRGQQVTLSCSPISGHRSVSWYQQTPGQGLQFLFEYFSETQRNKGNFPGRFSGRQFSNSRSEMNVSTLELGDSALYLCASSLMGLAVYNEQFFGPGTRLTVL.

This rearrangement joins TRBV12-5 to TRBJ2-2. CDR1 LGHNT and CDR2 FRNRAP come from the germline V gene. CDR3 length: 16 residues. The CDR3 sequence: CASGGFRMLNTGELFF.

The rearrangement uses TRBV5-6 and TRBJ2-2; TCRdb selects TRBD1, and the lack of DNA leaves this call unchecked. Germline V gene sequence: CDR1 SGHDT, CDR2 YYEEEE. The CDR3 has 17 amino acids. Here the CDR3 reads CASSLVGRAGNTGELFF. Filled out from reference TRBV5-6 and TRBJ2-2, the complete variable domain reads DAGVTQSPTHLIKTRGQQVTLRCSPKSGHDTVSWYQQALGQGPQFIFQYYEEEERQRGNFPDRFSGHQFPNYSSELNVNALLLGDSALYLCASSLVGRAGNTGELFFGEGSRLTVL.

This rearrangement joins TRBV4-1 to TRBJ2-4; TCRdb outputs TRBD1, but without DNA this stays unchecked. This CDR3 is built from 16 residues. Per germline, CDR1 MGHRA and CDR2 YSYEKL. Here the CDR3 reads CASSQDPGQGWDIQYF.

The V gene is TRBV12-3 or TRBV12-4, the J gene TRBJ2-7. The CDR3 runs 12 residues. The CDR3 region is CASSSRWNEQYF.

This chain links TRBV6-5 with TRBJ1-3; without DNA, the TCRdb call of TRBD1 cannot be checked. The germline CDR1 and CDR2 sequences are MNHEY and SVGAGI. This CDR3 is built from 18 residues. The CDR3 here is CASSYSNNPGGTGNTIYF.

This chain links TRBV12-3 or TRBV12-4 with TRBJ1-5; TCRdb lists TRBD1, though no DNA is available to test this call. The CDR3 loop spans 14 amino acids. CDR3 protein: CASRHRDPNQPQHF.

The chain is built from TRBV12-3 or TRBV12-4 and TRBJ2-1; there is no DNA to check the TCRdb D call of TRBD1. The CDR3 loop spans 16 amino acids. CDR3 in amino acids: CASSSDRAISYNEQFF.

V is TRBV20-1 and J is TRBJ2-3; TCRdb calls TRBD1, which cannot be checked without DNA. This CDR3 contains 15 residues. Germline-derived CDR1 and CDR2 are DFQATT and SNEGSKA (reference sequence). CDR3 amino acids: CSASDARGQTDTQYF.